The next 20 T cell receptor beta chains were all read from a single sample in a study of blood T cell repertoires in COVID-19. Libraries were prepared by immunoSEQ multiplex PCR; TCRdb keeps only in-frame clonotypes and omits some of them. The sample lists around 100,000 clones, 69% seen once, with about 6.5% in the top ten. The source material was peripheral blood. The source is a man aged 80 or over with acute or convalescent COVID-19.

This clone was seen only once. The chain uses TRBV7-9 and TRBJ2-1; D is unresolved. There are 14 residues in the CDR3. CDR1 and CDR2 from the germline V gene are SEHNR and FQNEAQ (reference sequence). V was clipped by 5 bases and J by 7 bases, with 15 bases between them. For the CDR3, the DNA is TGTGCCAGCAGCCCTACGTACCTGCTGAATGAGCAGTTCTTC. It specifies CASSPTYLLNEQFF.

This clone has just a few counts. The chain links TRBV29-1 to TRBJ1-1; maybe TRBD1 (6 bases). Trimming cost V 6 bases and J 1 base, with 9 bases left between them. The CDR3 is 12 amino acids. Germline CDR1 and CDR2: SQVTM and ANQGSEA. The CDR3 is CSVVGQNTEAFF. CDR3 coding DNA: TGCAGCGTCGTGGGACAGAACACTGAAGCTTTCTTT. The entire variable domain, with the rest obtained from reference TRBV29-1 and TRBJ1-1, is as follows: SAVISQKPSRDICQRGTSLTIQCQVDSQVTMMFWYRQQPGQSLTLIATANQGSEATYESGFVIDKFPISRPNLTFSTLTVSNMSPEDSSIYLCSVVGQNTEAFFGQGTRLTVV.

This clone was recorded a few times. The chain carries TRBV7-2 and TRBJ2-7; D gene ambiguous. Germline V lookup: CDR1 SGHTA, CDR2 FQGNSA. Trimming removed 4 bases at V and 4 bases at J, with 11 bases between. CDR3 size: 13 residues. CDR3 residues: CASSSSVGYEQYF. The CDR3 region has the DNA TGTGCCAGCAGCTCCTCGGTCGGTTACGAGCAGTACTTC.

For this clone: Germline is not matched at one junction end, which may reflect a read error. This chain connects TRBV28 to TRBJ2-5; 11 bases line up with TRBD2. CDR1 is MDHEN, CDR2 SYDVKM, per germline. The CDR3 totals 14 residues. CDR3 region: CLSKTSGSMETQYF. CDR3 coding DNA: TGCCTATCTAAAACTAGCGGGAGCATGGAGACCCAGTACTTC.

The chain joins TRBV28 to TRBJ2-7; D remains ambiguous. The CDR3 covers 13 residues. Trimming took off 2 bases at V and 6 bases at J, with 11 bases between the two ends. CDR1 is MDHEN and CDR2 is SYDVKM in the germline V gene. Here the CDR3 reads CASSLTSISEQYF. In DNA, the CDR3 is TGTGCCAGCAGTTTAACGTCAATTAGCGAGCAGTACTTC.

This clone has a single count. V usage is TRBV3-1 (or the pseudogene TRBV3-2) and J usage is TRBJ2-7; D not resolved. Germline assignment: CDR1 LGHDT and CDR2 YNNKEL (reference sequence). The CDR3 has 16 amino acids. Between the trimmed V and J ends, which lost 1 base and 2 bases, there was a span of 15 bases. The CDR3 DNA reads as TGTGCCAGCAGCCAAGCTTCTCAGGCCCCAACCTACGAGCAGTACTTC. Encoded protein: CASSQASQAPTYEQYF.

The chain is built from TRBV18 and TRBJ2-2; 7 bases are a match to TRBD2. Losses at the gene ends were 6 bases for V and 5 bases for J; bases not matched to a gene: 12. Germline assignment: CDR1 KGHSH and CDR2 LQKENI. There are 16 residues in the CDR3. The DNA of the CDR3 is TGTGCCAGCTCCCCTCGGGAGGCCCCGAGAACCGGGGAGCTGTTTTTT. This sequence encodes CASSPREAPRTGELFF. Full variable domain (missing parts from reference TRBV18 and TRBJ2-2): NAGVMQNPRHLVRRRGQEARLRCSPMKGHSHVYWYRQLPEEGLKFMVYLQKENIIDESGMPKERFSAEFPKEGPSILRIQQVVRGDSAAYFCASSPREAPRTGELFFGEGSRLTVL.

The chain is built from TRBV29-1 and TRBJ2-1, with D perhaps TRBD1 (5 bases). This CDR3 spans 11 amino acids. Germline V gene lookup returns CDR1 SQVTM and CDR2 ANQGSEA. Between the trimmed V and J ends, which lost 4 bases and 12 bases, there was a span of 13 bases. DNA of the CDR3: TGCAGCGTTGGGATTCCCCAGGGGCAGTTCTTC. As protein: CSVGIPQGQFF.

Here the CDR3 reads CASSLQGGTNEKLFF. CDR3 nucleotide sequence: TGTGCCAGCTCGCTGCAGGGAGGAACTAATGAAAAACTGTTTTTT. The V gene is TRBV18, the J gene TRBJ1-4; perhaps TRBD1 as D (5 bases). Germline V CDR1 and CDR2: KGHSH, LQKENI. The CDR3 contains 15 residues. Trimming removed 6 bases from V and 1 base from J, with 12 bases in between.

This chain links TRBV6-2 or TRBV6-3 with TRBJ2-3, with 7 positions matching TRBD1. CDR3 length: 17 amino acids. Unmatched junction bases numbered 13, after V lost 2 bases and J lost 5 bases. Germline CDR1 reads MNHEY; CDR2 reads SVGEGT. The CDR3 coding sequence is TGTGCCAGCAGTTACACCTCCGGGACAGAGGATTTAGATACGCAGTATTTT. Residues: CASSYTSGTEDLDTQYF.

V and J are TRBV16 and TRBJ2-3; TRBD2 agrees at 11 bases. The V gene end was trimmed by 8 bases and the J gene end by 4 bases; junction bases not matched to a gene: 8. Germline V CDR1 and CDR2: KGHSY, FQNENV. This CDR3 is built from 15 residues. DNA for the CDR3: TGTGCCAGCCTTCGCACTAGCGGGAGTGCAGATACGCAGTATTTT. Translating it yields CASLRTSGSADTQYF.

The rearrangement uses TRBV2 and TRBJ2-5; TRBD2 agrees at 7 bases. CDR3 size: 12 residues. The J segment lost 3 bases and the V segment lost 11 bases, leaving 6 bases of the junction unmatched. Germline CDR1 SNHLY, CDR2 FYNNEI. Written as DNA, the CDR3 is TGTGCCGGGGGGGTCTCTGAAGAGACCCAGTACTTC. Translated: CAGGVSEETQYF. The whole variable domain, remainder taken from reference TRBV2 and TRBJ2-5, is EPEVTQTPSHQVTQMGQEVILRCVPISNHLYFYWYRQILGQKVEFLVSFYNNEISEKSEIFDDQFSVERPDGSNFTLKIRSTKLEDSAMYFCAGGVSEETQYFGPGTRLLVL.

The V and J genes are TRBV19 and TRBJ1-6; no firm D call. V was trimmed by 3 bases and J by 3 bases, leaving 9 bases between them. The CDR3 runs 15 residues. Germline V gives CDR1 LNHDA, CDR2 SQIVND (reference sequence). The CDR3 protein is CASSISLLYNSPLHF. CDR3 sequence (DNA): TGTGCCAGTAGTATTAGCCTCCTCTATAATTCACCCCTCCACTTT.

This clone came up once. J is TRBJ1-5 and V is TRBV28; tentative D call: TRBD1 (5 bases). This CDR3 region has 13 residues. Germline lookup yields CDR1 MDHEN and CDR2 SYDVKM. V lost 6 bases and J 5 bases, leaving 11 bases between the germline ends. CDR3 sequence (DNA): TGTGCCAGCAGGCCAGGGTTAGATCAGCCCCAGCATTTT. It is translated as CASRPGLDQPQHF. Full variable domain (outside the CDR3, taken from reference TRBV28 and TRBJ1-5): DVKVTQSSRYLVKRTGEKVFLECVQDMDHENMFWYRQDPGLGLRLIYFSYDVKMKEKGDIPEGYSVSREKKERFSLILESASTNQTSMYLCASRPGLDQPQHFGDGTRLSIL.

The genes are TRBV2 and TRBJ1-2; D is unclear. The length of the CDR3 is 13 residues. V dropped 3 bases and J dropped 8 bases, with 13 bases sitting between them. Germline V gives CDR1 SNHLY, CDR2 FYNNEI. CDR3 sequence reads: CASSEREGGGYTF. CDR3 nucleotide sequence: TGTGCCAGCAGTGAGAGAGAGGGCGGGGGCTACACCTTC.

This clone has more than one count but fewer than ten. DNA for the CDR3: TGCGCCAGCAGAGGGGCGACTAGCGGGTGGGAAGATACGCAGTATTTT. Its protein is CASRGATSGWEDTQYF. The rearrangement links TRBV5-1 to TRBJ2-3; TRBD2 matches at 10 bases. The CDR3 has 16 residues. The J segment lost 5 bases and the V segment lost 5 bases, leaving 11 bases of the junction unmatched. Germline V gene sequence: CDR1 SGHRS, CDR2 YFSETQ. Drawing the rest from reference TRBV5-1 and TRBJ2-3, the complete variable domain is KAGVTQTPRYLIKTRGQQVTLSCSPISGHRSVSWYQQTPGQGLQFLFEYFSETQRNKGNFPGRFSGRQFSNSRSEMNVSTLELGDSALYLCASRGATSGWEDTQYFGPGTRLTVL.

This chain uses TRBV2 with TRBJ1-6; TRBD1 is a possible D gene (5 bases). Trimming took off 7 bases at V and 10 bases at J, with 14 bases between the two ends. CDR3 length: 13 amino acids. CDR1 is SNHLY, CDR2 FYNNEI, per germline. CDR3 sequence (DNA): TGTGCCAGCACGGGGGGATTGGTCTCACCCCTCCACTTT. Translated, it gives CASTGGLVSPLHF. The complete variable domain, with remaining parts taken from reference TRBV2 and TRBJ1-6, reads EPEVTQTPSHQVTQMGQEVILRCVPISNHLYFYWYRQILGQKVEFLVSFYNNEISEKSEIFDDQFSVERPDGSNFTLKIRSTKLEDSAMYFCASTGGLVSPLHFGNGTRLTVT.

This clone came up once. The chain employs TRBV5-1 and TRBJ2-7, with D possibly TRBD2 on 6 matching bases. CDR1 SGHRS and CDR2 YFSETQ come from the germline V gene. The CDR3 covers 13 residues. Trimming took 5 bases from V and 0 from J, leaving 9 bases between them. In DNA, the CDR3 is TGCGCCAGCAGTACCGGGAGCTCCTACGAGCAGTACTTC. This translates into CASSTGSSYEQYF. Supplemented by reference TRBV5-1 and TRBJ2-7, the full variable domain reads KAGVTQTPRYLIKTRGQQVTLSCSPISGHRSVSWYQQTPGQGLQFLFEYFSETQRNKGNFPGRFSGRQFSNSRSEMNVSTLELGDSALYLCASSTGSSYEQYFGPGTRLTVT.

The chain's CDR3 is CASSSRSGAYTGELFF. CDR3 bases: TGTGCCAGCAGCTCCCGGTCGGGAGCCTACACCGGGGAGCTGTTTTTT. The V and J genes are TRBV7-2 and TRBJ2-2; a weak D match, TRBD2 (6 bases). The CDR3 extends over 16 amino acids. Per germline, CDR1 SGHTA and CDR2 FQGNSA. V was shortened by 4 bases and J by 3 bases, with 15 bases between the two germline ends.

V gene TRBV6-6 combines with J gene TRBJ2-5, with a tentative D call TRBD2 (5 bases). Germline-derived CDR1 and CDR2 are MNHNY and SVGAGI (reference sequence). The CDR3 loop spans 14 amino acids. Trimming left V 7 bases short and J 2 bases short, with 14 bases between. The CDR3 sequence is CASTLLGVQETQYF. Written as DNA, the CDR3 is TGTGCCAGCACCTTACTCGGGGTTCAAGAGACCCAGTACTTC.